The table lists the clone carrying this TCR beta chain with many counts. Only in-frame clones appear in the TCRdb table, and some are missing; sequencing was by immunoSEQ multiplex PCR. This table has around 200,000 clones, 65% to 80% appearing once. The CDR3 totals 13 residues. V was shortened by 0 bases and J by 4 bases, with 7 bases between the two germline ends. The germline V gene encodes CDR1 SGHRS and CDR2 YFSETQ. The sample is drawn from a study of shared clonotypes between healthy human individuals. Study-level background: Ranging from 18 to 49 in age, donors were two women and three men.

The material sequenced was memory CD4+ T cells sorted from blood. Subset meaning: CD45RA-negative fraction. The source is a man aged 25-40 years in good health. The V gene is TRBV5-1, the J gene TRBJ2-5, with unresolved D. DNA for the CDR3: TGCGCCAGCAGCTTGGCCCAGCGAGAGACCCAGTACTTC. Protein: CASSLAQRETQYF.